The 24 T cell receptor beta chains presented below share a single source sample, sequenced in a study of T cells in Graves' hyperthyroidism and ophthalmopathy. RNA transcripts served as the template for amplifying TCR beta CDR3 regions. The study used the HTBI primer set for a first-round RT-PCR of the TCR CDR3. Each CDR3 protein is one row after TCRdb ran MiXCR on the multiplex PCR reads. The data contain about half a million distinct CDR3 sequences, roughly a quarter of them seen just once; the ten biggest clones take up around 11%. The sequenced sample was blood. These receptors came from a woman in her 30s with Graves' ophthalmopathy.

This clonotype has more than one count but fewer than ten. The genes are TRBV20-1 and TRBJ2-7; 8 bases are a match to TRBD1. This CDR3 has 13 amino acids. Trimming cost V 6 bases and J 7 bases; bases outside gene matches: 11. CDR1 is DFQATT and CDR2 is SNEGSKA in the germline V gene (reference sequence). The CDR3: CSATKDRVEEQYF. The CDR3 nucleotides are TGCAGTGCCACTAAGGACAGGGTCGAAGAGCAGTACTTC.

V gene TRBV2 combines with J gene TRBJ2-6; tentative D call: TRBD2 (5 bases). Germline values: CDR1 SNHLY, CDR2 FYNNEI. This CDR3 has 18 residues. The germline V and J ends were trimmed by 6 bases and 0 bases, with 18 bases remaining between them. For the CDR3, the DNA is TGTGCCAGCAGGGCTGGCGGAGGAGGTAGCTCTGGGGCCAACGTCCTGACTTTC. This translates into CASRAGGGGSSGANVLTF.

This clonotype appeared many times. The CDR3 loop is CASSPDRHGYTF. The CDR3 nucleotides read TGTGCCAGCAGTCCCGACAGGCATGGCTACACCTTC. This chain uses TRBV28 with TRBJ1-2; perhaps TRBD1 as D (6 bases). The CDR3 length is 12 residues. Trimming removed 5 bases at V and 6 bases at J, with 10 bases between. The germline V gene has CDR1 MDHEN and CDR2 SYDVKM.

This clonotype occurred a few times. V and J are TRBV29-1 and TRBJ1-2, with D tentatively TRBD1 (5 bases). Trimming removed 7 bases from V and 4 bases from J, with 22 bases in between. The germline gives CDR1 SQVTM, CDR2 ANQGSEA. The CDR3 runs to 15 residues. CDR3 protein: CSAGDGRDRRYGYTF. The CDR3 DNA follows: TGCAGCGCGGGAGATGGCCGGGACCGACGCTATGGCTACACCTTC.

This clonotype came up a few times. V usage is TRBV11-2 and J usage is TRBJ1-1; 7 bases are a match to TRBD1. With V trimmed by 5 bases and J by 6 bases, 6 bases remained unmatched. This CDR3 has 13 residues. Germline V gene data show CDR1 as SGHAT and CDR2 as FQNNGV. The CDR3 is CASSKQGPAEAFF. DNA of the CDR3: TGTGCCAGCAGCAAACAGGGGCCTGCTGAAGCTTTCTTT.

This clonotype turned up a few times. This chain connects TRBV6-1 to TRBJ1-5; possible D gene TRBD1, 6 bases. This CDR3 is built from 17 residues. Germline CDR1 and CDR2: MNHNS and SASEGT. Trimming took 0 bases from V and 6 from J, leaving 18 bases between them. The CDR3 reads CASSEALIGRGGQPQHF. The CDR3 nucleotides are TGTGCCAGCAGTGAAGCCCTCATCGGCAGGGGCGGTCAGCCCCAGCATTTT.

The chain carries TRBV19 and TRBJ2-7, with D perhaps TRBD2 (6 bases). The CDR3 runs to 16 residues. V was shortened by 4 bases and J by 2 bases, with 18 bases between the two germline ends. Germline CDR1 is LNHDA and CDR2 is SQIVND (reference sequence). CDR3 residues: CASSTSAGRWAYEQYF. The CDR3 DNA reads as TGTGCCAGTAGTACGTCCGCGGGGAGGTGGGCCTACGAGCAGTACTTC.

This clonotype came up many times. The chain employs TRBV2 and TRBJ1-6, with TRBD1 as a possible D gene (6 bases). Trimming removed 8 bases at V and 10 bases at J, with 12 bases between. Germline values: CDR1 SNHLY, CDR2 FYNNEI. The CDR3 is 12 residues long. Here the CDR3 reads CASAEGGSPLHF. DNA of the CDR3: TGTGCCAGCGCCGAGGGGGGGTCACCCCTCCACTTT.

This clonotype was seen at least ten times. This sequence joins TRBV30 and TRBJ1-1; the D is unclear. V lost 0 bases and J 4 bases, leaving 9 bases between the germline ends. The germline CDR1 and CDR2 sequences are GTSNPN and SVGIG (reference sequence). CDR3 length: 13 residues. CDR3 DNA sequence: TGTGCCTGGAGTGTACCGGGGTCCACTGAAGCTTTCTTT. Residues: CAWSVPGSTEAFF.

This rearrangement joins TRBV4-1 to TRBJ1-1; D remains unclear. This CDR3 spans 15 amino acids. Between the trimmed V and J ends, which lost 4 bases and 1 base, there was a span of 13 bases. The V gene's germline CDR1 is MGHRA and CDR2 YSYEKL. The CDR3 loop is CASSRGPGQNTEAFF. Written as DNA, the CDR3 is TGCGCCAGCAGCCGCGGTCCCGGGCAGAACACTGAAGCTTTCTTT.

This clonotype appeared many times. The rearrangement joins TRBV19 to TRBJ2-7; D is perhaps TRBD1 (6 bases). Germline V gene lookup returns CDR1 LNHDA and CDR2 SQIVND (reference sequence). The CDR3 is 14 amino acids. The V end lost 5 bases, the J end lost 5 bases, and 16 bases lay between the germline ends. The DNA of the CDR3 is TGTGCCAGTAGTTCGACAGGATTCGGCCACGAGCAGTACTTC. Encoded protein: CASSSTGFGHEQYF.

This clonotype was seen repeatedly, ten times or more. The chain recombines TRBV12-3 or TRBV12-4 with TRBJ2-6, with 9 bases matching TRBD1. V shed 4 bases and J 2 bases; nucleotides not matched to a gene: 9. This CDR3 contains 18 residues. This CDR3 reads CASSSNTGQGTGANVLTF. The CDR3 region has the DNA TGTGCCAGCAGTTCCAACACGGGACAGGGTACTGGGGCCAACGTCCTGACTTTC.

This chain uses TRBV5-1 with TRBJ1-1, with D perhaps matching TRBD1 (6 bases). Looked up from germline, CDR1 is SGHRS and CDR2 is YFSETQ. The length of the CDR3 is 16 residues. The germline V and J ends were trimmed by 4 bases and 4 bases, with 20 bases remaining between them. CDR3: CASSLSTGRRFTEAFF. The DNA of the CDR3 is TGCGCCAGCAGCCTATCAACAGGGAGGCGGTTCACTGAAGCTTTCTTT.

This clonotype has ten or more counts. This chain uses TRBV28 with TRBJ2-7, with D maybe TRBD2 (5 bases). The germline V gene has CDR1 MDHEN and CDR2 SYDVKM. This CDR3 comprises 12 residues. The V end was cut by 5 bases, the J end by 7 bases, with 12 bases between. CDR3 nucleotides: TGTGCCAGCAGTCTACCCCCGGGGGAGCAGTACTTC. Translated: CASSLPPGEQYF.

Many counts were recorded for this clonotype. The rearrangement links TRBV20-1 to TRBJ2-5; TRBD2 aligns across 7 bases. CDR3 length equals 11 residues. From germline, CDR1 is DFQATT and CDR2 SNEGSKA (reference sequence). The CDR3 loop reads CRTGTTQTQYF. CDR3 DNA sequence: TGCAGAACCGGGACTACGCAGACCCAGTACTTC.

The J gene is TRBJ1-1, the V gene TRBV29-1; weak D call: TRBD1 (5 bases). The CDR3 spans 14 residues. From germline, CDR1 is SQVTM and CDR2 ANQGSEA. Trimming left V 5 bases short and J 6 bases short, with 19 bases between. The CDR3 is CSVNKQALGAEAFF. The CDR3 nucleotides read TGCAGCGTTAATAAACAGGCTTTAGGGGCTGAAGCTTTCTTT.

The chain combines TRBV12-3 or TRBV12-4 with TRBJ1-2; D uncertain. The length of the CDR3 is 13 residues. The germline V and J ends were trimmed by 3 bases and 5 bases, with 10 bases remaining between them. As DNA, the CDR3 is TGTGCCAGCAGTTTGATGTCAGGTTATGGCTACACCTTC. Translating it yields CASSLMSGYGYTF.

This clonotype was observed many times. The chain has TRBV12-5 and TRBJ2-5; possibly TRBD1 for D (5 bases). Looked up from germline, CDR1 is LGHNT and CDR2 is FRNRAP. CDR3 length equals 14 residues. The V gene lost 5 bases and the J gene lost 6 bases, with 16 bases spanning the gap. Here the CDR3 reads CASGTDKAGKTQYF. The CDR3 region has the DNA TGTGCTAGTGGTACGGACAAGGCCGGAAAGACCCAGTACTTC.

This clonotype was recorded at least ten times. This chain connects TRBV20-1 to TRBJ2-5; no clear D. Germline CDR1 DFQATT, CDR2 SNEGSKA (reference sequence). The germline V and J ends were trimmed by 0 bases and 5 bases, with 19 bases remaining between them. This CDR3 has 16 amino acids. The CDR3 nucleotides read TGCAGTGCTAGAGACCCGGGTTCCAACTTAGATGAGACCCAGTACTTC. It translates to CSARDPGSNLDETQYF.

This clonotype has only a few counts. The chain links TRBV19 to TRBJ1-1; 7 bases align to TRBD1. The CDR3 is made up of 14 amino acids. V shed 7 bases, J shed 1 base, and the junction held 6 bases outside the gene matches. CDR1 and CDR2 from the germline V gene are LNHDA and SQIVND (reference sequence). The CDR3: CASTTRTGNTEAFF. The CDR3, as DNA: TGTGCCAGTACCACTCGGACAGGGAACACTGAAGCTTTCTTT.

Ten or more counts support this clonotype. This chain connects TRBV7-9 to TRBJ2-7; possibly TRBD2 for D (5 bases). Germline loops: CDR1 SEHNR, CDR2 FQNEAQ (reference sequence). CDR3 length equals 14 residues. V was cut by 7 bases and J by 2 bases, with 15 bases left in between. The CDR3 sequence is CASTPMDGTYEQYF. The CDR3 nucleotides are TGTGCCAGCACCCCTATGGACGGGACCTACGAGCAGTACTTC.

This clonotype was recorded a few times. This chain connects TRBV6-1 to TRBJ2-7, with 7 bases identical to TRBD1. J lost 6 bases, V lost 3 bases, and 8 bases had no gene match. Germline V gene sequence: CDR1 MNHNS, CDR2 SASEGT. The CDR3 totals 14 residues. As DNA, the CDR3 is TGTGCCAGCAGTGACTTAACAGGGGCGGGCGAGCAGTACTTC. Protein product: CASSDLTGAGEQYF.

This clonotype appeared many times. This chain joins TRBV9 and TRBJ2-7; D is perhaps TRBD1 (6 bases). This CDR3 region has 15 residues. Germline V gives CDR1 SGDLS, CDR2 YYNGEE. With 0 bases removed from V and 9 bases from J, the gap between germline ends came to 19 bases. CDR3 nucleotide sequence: TGTGCCAGCAGCGTAGTGACGGACAGTCCGCTACGGCAGTACTTC. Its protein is CASSVVTDSPLRQYF.

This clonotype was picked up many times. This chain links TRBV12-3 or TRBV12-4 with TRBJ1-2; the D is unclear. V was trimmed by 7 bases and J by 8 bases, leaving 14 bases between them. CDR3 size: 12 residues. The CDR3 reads CASTRPGSGYTF. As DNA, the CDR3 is TGTGCCAGCACACGACCGGGGAGCGGCTACACCTTC.